The 24 T cell receptor beta chains below were found in one sample sequenced in a study of T cell responses to AZD1222 COVID-19 vaccine. The method was immunoSEQ multiplex PCR; TCRdb's version includes in-frame clones alone and lacks a portion of them. The sample shows under 110,000 clones, roughly nine tenths of them seen only once. Specimen: peripheral blood, collected on day 0 of AZD1222 vaccination. These receptors all come from an adult in good health.

In its sample, this clone was seen once. The V and J genes are TRBV9 and TRBJ2-2; tentative D call: TRBD1 (6 bases). Germline V gene sequence: CDR1 SGDLS, CDR2 YYNGEE. The germline V and J ends were trimmed by 4 bases and 1 base, with 14 bases remaining between them. The CDR3 is 16 residues long. The CDR3 sequence is CASSPRGTRNTGELFF. The DNA of the CDR3 is TGTGCCAGCAGCCCGAGGGGGACCCGGAACACCGGGGAGCTGTTTTTT.

The chain combines TRBV6-2 or TRBV6-3 with TRBJ1-5; TRBD1 matches at 9 bases. Germline lookup yields CDR1 MNHEY and CDR2 SVGEGT. This CDR3 is built from 15 residues. The V and J ends lost 4 bases and 1 base, in that order; junction bases with no gene match: 2. The CDR3 DNA reads as TGTGCCAGCAGTTGGGGGACAGGGAGCAATCAGCCCCAGCATTTT. Translated, it gives CASSWGTGSNQPQHF.

This chain uses TRBV19 with TRBJ1-5, with D possibly matching TRBD1 (5 bases). V was trimmed by 6 bases and J by 0 bases, leaving 18 bases between them. Germline V lookup: CDR1 LNHDA, CDR2 SQIVND (reference sequence). The CDR3 has 17 amino acids. CDR3 residues: CASSPFSTALSNQPQHF. DNA for the CDR3: TGTGCCAGTAGCCCCTTTTCGACAGCACTTAGCAATCAGCCCCAGCATTTT.

This clone has only a few counts. The V and J genes are TRBV29-1 and TRBJ2-7; TRBD1 aligns across 9 bases. Trimming at V came to 7 bases and at J to 4 bases, leaving 11 bases not matched to a gene. Germline V lookup: CDR1 SQVTM, CDR2 ANQGSEA. The CDR3 loop spans 14 amino acids. Here the CDR3 DNA reads TGCAGCGCTTACAGGGGACAGGGCAAGTACGAGCAGTACTTC. This sequence encodes CSAYRGQGKYEQYF.

The chain carries TRBV27 and TRBJ1-2; a possible D gene is TRBD1 (6 bases). Per germline, CDR1 MNHEY and CDR2 SMNVEV (reference sequence). V lost 2 bases and J 0 bases, leaving 13 bases between the germline ends. The CDR3 has 16 residues. Written as DNA, the CDR3 is TGTGCCAGCAGTTTAGCAGGGGCCCCCACTAACTATGGCTACACCTTC. Encoded protein: CASSLAGAPTNYGYTF.

Note on this clone: At one end, the junction sequence differs from germline, possibly due to a read error. The V gene is TRBV7-2, the J gene TRBJ1-1; D possibly corresponds to TRBD1 (5 bases). The germline V gene encodes CDR1 SGHTA and CDR2 FQGNSA. There are 14 residues in the CDR3. This CDR3 reads CASSLARGHTEAFF. The CDR3 nucleotides are TGTGCCAGCAGCCTAGCGAGGGGTCACACTGAAGCTTTCTTT.

This chain uses TRBV4-2 with TRBJ1-2; tentatively, D is TRBD1 (5 bases). The CDR3 sequence is 16 residues long. Germline V lookup: CDR1 LGHNA, CDR2 YNFKEQ. Trimming pared 0 bases from V and 4 bases from J, leaving 15 bases between. CDR3 residues: CASSQETPGAGYGYTF. CDR3 DNA: TGTGCCAGCAGCCAAGAAACCCCCGGGGCTGGCTATGGCTACACCTTC.

The chain has TRBV12-3 or TRBV12-4 and TRBJ1-1; D is perhaps TRBD1 (5 bases). There are 13 residues in the CDR3. V shed 6 bases and J shed 4 bases, with 12 bases lying between them. The CDR3 loop is CASSSAGGTEAFF. In DNA form, the CDR3 reads TGTGCCAGCAGCTCAGCGGGGGGCACTGAAGCTTTCTTT.

The rearrangement joins TRBV11-2 to TRBJ2-7, with D perhaps given as TRBD1 or TRBD2 (6 bases each). From germline, CDR1 is SGHAT and CDR2 FQNNGV. Deletions cut 1 base from V and 0 bases from J, with 16 bases between. The length of the CDR3 is 17 residues. The DNA for the CDR3 is TGTGCCAGCAGCTTAGGAGGGGGAGGCCCTAGCTCCTACGAGCAGTACTTC. This encodes CASSLGGGGPSSYEQYF.

The chain links TRBV24-1 to TRBJ2-1, with D possibly being TRBD1 (6 bases). V was cut by 9 bases and J by 6 bases, with 17 bases left in between. CDR1 and CDR2 from the germline V gene are KGHDR and SFDVKD. The CDR3 covers 14 residues. The CDR3 nucleotides read TGTGCCACCGGAAGTTCCGGGACACGCAATGAGCAGTTCTTC. Amino acid sequence: CATGSSGTRNEQFF.

The rearrangement uses TRBV7-9 and TRBJ1-2; unclear D gene. The germline CDR1 and CDR2 sequences are SEHNR and FQNEAQ (reference sequence). The length of the CDR3 is 12 residues. Deletions cut 4 bases from V and 3 bases from J, with 6 bases between. The CDR3 DNA reads TGTGCCAGCAGCTCCCGGGACTATGGCTACACCTTC. This sequence encodes CASSSRDYGYTF.

J is TRBJ2-3 and V is TRBV4-1; no reliable D call. The ends were cut back, 3 bases at V and 7 bases at J, with 11 bases in the middle. CDR1 is MGHRA, CDR2 YSYEKL, per germline. This CDR3 region has 13 residues. DNA of the CDR3: TGCGCCAGCAGCCAGGAAGTCAGCTATACGCAGTATTTT. Translated: CASSQEVSYTQYF.

The chain couples TRBV5-1 to TRBJ2-5; a possible D gene is TRBD1 (5 bases). Germline lookup yields CDR1 SGHRS and CDR2 YFSETQ. This CDR3 is built from 15 residues. Trimming removed 2 bases from V and 2 bases from J, with 13 bases in between. The CDR3 DNA sequence: TGCGCCAGCAGCTTCGGGTCAGGGTCACAAGAGACCCAGTACTTC. It specifies CASSFGSGSQETQYF.

The genes are TRBV28 and TRBJ2-1; 10 nucleotides line up with TRBD2. The CDR3 spans 17 residues. Trimming removed 4 bases from V and 4 bases from J; junction bases left unmatched: 10. Germline CDR1 MDHEN, CDR2 SYDVKM. CDR3 residues: CASSSGLAGELYNEQFF. As DNA, the CDR3 is TGTGCCAGCAGTTCCGGCCTAGCGGGAGAGCTATACAATGAGCAGTTCTTC.

The V call is TRBV30, the J call TRBJ1-1; no firm D call. Trimming left V 0 bases short and J 12 bases short, with 14 bases between. Germline V gene lookup returns CDR1 GTSNPN and CDR2 SVGIG (reference sequence). This CDR3 spans 12 amino acids. The CDR3 DNA reads TGTGCCTGGAGTGTACGTGGGAGGTCGTCTTTCTTT. Amino acid sequence: CAWSVRGRSSFF.

J is TRBJ1-5 and V is TRBV2; D not certain. The CDR3 runs to 14 residues. V lost 5 bases and J 0 bases, leaving 8 bases between the germline ends. Germline CDR1 is SNHLY and CDR2 is FYNNEI. The CDR3 DNA follows: TGTGCCAGCAGTTCCACATCTAGCAATCAGCCCCAGCATTTT. This gives the protein CASSSTSSNQPQHF.

This chain joins TRBV7-8 and TRBJ1-2, with TRBD1 matching over 7 bases. CDR3 length: 13 residues. Trimming removed 3 bases from V and 8 bases from J; junction bases left unmatched: 6. Germline V CDR1 and CDR2: SGHVS, FQNEAQ. The CDR3, as DNA: TGTGCCAGCAGCTTGGGACAGACTATGGGCTACACCTTC. Translating it yields CASSLGQTMGYTF.

The V call is TRBV7-2, the J call TRBJ2-5; perhaps D is TRBD1 or TRBD2 (5 bases each). Trimming removed 5 bases from V and 4 bases from J, with 17 bases in between. The CDR3 sequence is 15 residues long. The germline CDR1 and CDR2 sequences are SGHTA and FQGNSA. The chain's CDR3 is CASSRTGTRGETQYF. The CDR3 DNA reads TGTGCCAGCAGCCGTACCGGGACGAGGGGAGAGACCCAGTACTTC.

The chain is built from TRBV7-3 and TRBJ2-1, with TRBD2 matching over 7 bases. This CDR3 has 14 residues. J lost 5 bases, V lost 4 bases, and 5 bases had no gene match. Germline V gene data show CDR1 as SGHTA and CDR2 as FQGTGA. In DNA form, the CDR3 reads TGTGCCAGCAGCTCTGGACTAGGGGACAATGAGCAGTTCTTC. Encoded protein: CASSSGLGDNEQFF.

The chain is built from TRBV19 and TRBJ1-5, with D maybe TRBD1 (6 bases). V lost 5 bases to trimming and J lost 6 bases, with 14 bases between them. CDR1 LNHDA and CDR2 SQIVND come from the germline V gene (reference sequence). CDR3 size: 14 residues. In DNA, the CDR3 is TGTGCCAGTAGTGGGGGGACATCGGGTCAGCCCCAGCATTTT. Translating gives CASSGGTSGQPQHF.

The rearrangement uses TRBV5-6 and TRBJ2-5; D might be TRBD2 (7 bases). The germline gives CDR1 SGHDT, CDR2 YYEEEE. There are 14 residues in the CDR3. The germline V and J ends were trimmed by 4 bases and 9 bases, with 19 bases remaining between them. CDR3 residues: CASSPTGSSGAQYF. CDR3 DNA: TGTGCCAGCAGCCCCACAGGGTCCAGCGGGGCCCAGTACTTC.

The genes are TRBV6-2 or TRBV6-3 and TRBJ2-7; D possibly corresponds to TRBD1 (6 bases). The CDR3 sequence is 15 residues long. Trimming took off 2 bases at V and 0 bases at J, with 11 bases between the two ends. Germline V gives CDR1 MNHEY, CDR2 SVGEGT. CDR3 amino acids: CASSYGTRSSYEQYF. DNA of the CDR3: TGTGCCAGCAGTTACGGGACACGGAGCTCCTACGAGCAGTACTTC.

The rearrangement uses TRBV7-2 and TRBJ2-3; no clear D gene. CDR1 and CDR2 (germline): SGHTA, FQGNSA. The CDR3 consists of 12 residues. The V end was cut by 4 bases, the J end by 6 bases, with 8 bases between. CDR3: CASSSNGDTQYF. CDR3 coding DNA: TGTGCCAGCAGCTCAAATGGGGATACGCAGTATTTT.

The chain uses TRBV9 and TRBJ2-2, with D tentatively TRBD1 or TRBD2 (6 bases each). The CDR3 is made up of 13 amino acids. Trimming took off 6 bases at V and 8 bases at J, with 14 bases between the two ends. Per the germline V gene, CDR1 is SGDLS and CDR2 is YYNGEE. Here the CDR3 reads CASTLEGGGELFF. The CDR3 DNA follows: TGTGCCAGCACCTTAGAGGGGGGAGGGGAGCTGTTTTTT. Drawing the rest from reference TRBV9 and TRBJ2-2, the complete variable domain is DSGVTQTPKHLITATGQRVTLRCSPRSGDLSVYWYQQSLDQGLQFLIQYYNGEERAKGNILERFSAQQFPDLHSELNLSSLELGDSALYFCASTLEGGGELFFGEGSRLTVL.